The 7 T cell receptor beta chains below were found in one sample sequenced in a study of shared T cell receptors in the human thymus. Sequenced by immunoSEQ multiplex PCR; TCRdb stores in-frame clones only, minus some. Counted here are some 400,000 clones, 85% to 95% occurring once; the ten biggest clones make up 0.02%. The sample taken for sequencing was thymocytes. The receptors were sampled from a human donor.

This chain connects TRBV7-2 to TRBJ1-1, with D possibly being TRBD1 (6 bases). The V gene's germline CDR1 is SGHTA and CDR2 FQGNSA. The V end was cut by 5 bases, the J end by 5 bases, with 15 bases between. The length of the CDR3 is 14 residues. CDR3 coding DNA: TGTGCCAGCAGCCCGAACAGGGTTTGGACTGAAGCTTTCTTT. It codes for CASSPNRVWTEAFF.

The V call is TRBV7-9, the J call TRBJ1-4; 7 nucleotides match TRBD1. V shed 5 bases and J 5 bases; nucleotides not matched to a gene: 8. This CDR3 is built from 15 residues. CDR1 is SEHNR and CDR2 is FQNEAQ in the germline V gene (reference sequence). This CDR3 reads CASSASGTENEKLFF. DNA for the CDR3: TGTGCCAGCAGCGCGTCCGGGACAGAAAATGAAAAACTGTTTTTT.

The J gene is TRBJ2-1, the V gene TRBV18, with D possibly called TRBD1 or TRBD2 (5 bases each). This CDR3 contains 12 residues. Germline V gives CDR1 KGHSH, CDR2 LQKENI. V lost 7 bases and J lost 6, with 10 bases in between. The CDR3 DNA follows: TGTGCCAGCTTAGGTGGGGGCAATGAGCAGTTCTTC. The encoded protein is CASLGGGNEQFF.

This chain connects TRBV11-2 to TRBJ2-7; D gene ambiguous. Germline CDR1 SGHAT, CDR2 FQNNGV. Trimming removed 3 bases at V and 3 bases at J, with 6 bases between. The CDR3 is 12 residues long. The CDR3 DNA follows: TGTGCCAGCAGCTTTGAGAGCTACGAGCAGTACTTC. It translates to CASSFESYEQYF.

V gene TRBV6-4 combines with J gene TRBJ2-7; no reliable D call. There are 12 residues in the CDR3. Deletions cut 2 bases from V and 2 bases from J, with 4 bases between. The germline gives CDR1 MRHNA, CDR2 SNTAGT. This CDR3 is CASSDMTYEQYF. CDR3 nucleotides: TGTGCCAGCAGTGACATGACCTACGAGCAGTACTTC.

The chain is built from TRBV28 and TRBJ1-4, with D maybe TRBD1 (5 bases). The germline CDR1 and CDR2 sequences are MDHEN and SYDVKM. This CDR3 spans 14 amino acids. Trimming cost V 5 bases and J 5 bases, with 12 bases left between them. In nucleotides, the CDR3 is TGTGCCAGCAGTCAAGGGACCGGCAATGAAAAACTGTTTTTT. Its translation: CASSQGTGNEKLFF.

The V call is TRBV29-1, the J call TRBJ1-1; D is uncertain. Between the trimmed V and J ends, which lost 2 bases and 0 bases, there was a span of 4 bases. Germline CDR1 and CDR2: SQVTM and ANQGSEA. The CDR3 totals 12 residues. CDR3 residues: CSVEQMNTEAFF. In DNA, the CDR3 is TGCAGCGTTGAACAGATGAACACTGAAGCTTTCTTT.